These T cell receptor beta chains were read from a single sample in a study of regulatory T cells in long-lasting Graves disease. One entry per CDR3 protein, called by TCRdb with MiXCR from the multiplex PCR reads. The data show 500,000 to 700,000 distinct CDR3 sequences, about 15% seen once. In addition, the sample was reused for a study of T cells in Graves' hyperthyroidism and ophthalmopathy.

Sequencing used peripheral blood mononuclear cells (PBMCs), obtained at new diagnosis, from a patient treated with antithyroid drugs. All receptors come from a woman aged 30 to 39 with Graves disease. The conserved cysteine and the conserved F or W are not part of the CDR3 here. Fields, in order: clone size, J gene, V gene, CDR3 protein. The size of a clone is reported for some rows only, either as once, few or many, or as a class for expanded clones.

abundance: .; j_gene: TRBJ1-2; v_gene: TRBV5-6; CDR3aa: ASSLGQVLSGYT
abundance: few; j_gene: TRBJ1-4; v_gene: TRBV3-1; CDR3aa: ASSHSGATNEKLF
abundance: .; j_gene: TRBJ1-2; v_gene: TRBV19; CDR3aa: ASSREAEHNYGYT
abundance: many; j_gene: TRBJ2-5; v_gene: TRBV20-1; CDR3aa: SARDGDRVGETQY
abundance: few; j_gene: TRBJ2-3; v_gene: TRBV7-2; CDR3aa: ASSPGTGRADTQY
abundance: many; j_gene: TRBJ1-5; v_gene: TRBV6-1; CDR3aa: ASSRRSRAPGLDQPQH
abundance: .; j_gene: TRBJ2-1; v_gene: TRBV7-9; CDR3aa: ASSYRTSGNNNEQF
abundance: many; j_gene: TRBJ2-3; v_gene: TRBV7-2; CDR3aa: ASSQVASSTDTQY
abundance: many; j_gene: TRBJ1-1; v_gene: TRBV27; CDR3aa: ASSLGPGLDTEAF
abundance: many; j_gene: TRBJ1-5; v_gene: TRBV20-1; CDR3aa: SARELTGFQPQH